Listed here are 10 T cell receptor beta chains from one sample, sequenced in a study of T cells during gluten challenge in celiac disease. Three nested PCRs with multiplexed primers covering all TRA and TRB V genes amplified paired chains. TCRdb analysed the single-cell sequencing reads with MiXCR anew, one entry per CDR3 protein. Of 300 to 450 distinct CDR3 sequences in the sample, 40% to 50% were seen once. Lineage-negative, tetramer-binding CD3+ CD4+ cells lacking CD45RA and CD62L but expressing integrin beta7 were gated. Sequencing used gluten-specific CD4+ T cells sorted from blood using tetramers, obtained at baseline or on day 6, 14 or 28 of gluten challenge (not recorded which). These receptors were obtained from a male donor with celiac disease.

The V gene is TRBV7-6, the J gene TRBJ2-1, with 8 bases aligning to TRBD2. The V segment lost 1 base and the J segment 3 bases; nucleotides outside the gene matches: 14. The germline V gene has CDR1 SGHVS and CDR2 FNYEAQ. There are 19 residues in the CDR3. The CDR3 region is CASSLEGRTSPRGYNEQFF. The CDR3 DNA sequence: TGTGCCAGCAGCTTAGAGGGACGGACTAGCCCTAGGGGCTACAATGAGCAGTTCTTC.

Only a few counts were recorded for this clonotype. This rearrangement joins TRBV7-2 to TRBJ1-2, with D perhaps TRBD1 (6 bases). Germline loops: CDR1 SGHTA, CDR2 FQGNSA. The V and J ends lost 0 bases and 3 bases respectively, with 14 bases between them. The CDR3 has 16 amino acids. The CDR3 DNA follows: TGTGCCAGCAGCTTAGCGGTTGGCAGGGGAGACTATGGCTACACCTTC. It codes for CASSLAVGRGDYGYTF.

This clonotype has only a few counts. The V and J genes are TRBV20-1 and TRBJ1-2, with TRBD1 matching over 11 bases. In germline, CDR1 is DFQATT, CDR2 SNEGSKA (reference sequence). CDR3 size: 16 residues. The trim removed 3 bases at V and 7 bases at J, leaving 13 bases unmatched. In DNA, the CDR3 is TGCAGTGCTAGTAAAGGTCTCGGACAGGGGGCAGGTGGCTACACCTTC. Its protein is CSASKGLGQGAGGYTF.

The rearrangement links TRBV4-2 to TRBJ2-1, with a weak D call TRBD1 (6 bases). V lost 4 bases and J lost 4, with 17 bases in between. The V gene's germline CDR1 is LGHNA and CDR2 YNFKEQ. CDR3 length: 16 residues. The CDR3 protein is CASSLTGLDGYNEQFF. The CDR3 bases are TGTGCCAGCAGCCTGACAGGCCTTGACGGGTACAATGAGCAGTTCTTC.

This rearrangement joins TRBV9 to TRBJ2-3; D call uncertain. The CDR3 contains 14 residues. The V gene's germline CDR1 is SGDLS and CDR2 YYNGEE. Between the trimmed V and J ends, which lost 0 bases and 4 bases, there was a span of 9 bases. CDR3 residues: CASSVGGPADTQYF. CDR3 DNA: TGTGCCAGCAGCGTAGGAGGCCCGGCAGATACGCAGTATTTT. Variable domain in full (rest from reference TRBV9 and TRBJ2-3): DSGVTQTPKHLITATGQRVTLRCSPRSGDLSVYWYQQSLDQGLQFLIQYYNGEERAKGNILERFSAQQFPDLHSELNLSSLELGDSALYFCASSVGGPADTQYFGPGTRLTVL.

J is TRBJ2-2 and V is TRBV7-6; no definite D call. Germline CDR1 SGHVS, CDR2 FNYEAQ. V was shortened by 5 bases and J by 8 bases, with 21 bases between the two germline ends. CDR3 length: 16 amino acids. CDR3 sequence: CASSPTPLGTWGELFF. The DNA of the CDR3 is TGTGCCAGCAGCCCAACGCCTTTGGGCACTTGGGGGGAGCTGTTTTTT.

This chain links TRBV7-2 with TRBJ2-7; D is unresolved. Germline V CDR1 and CDR2: SGHTA, FQGNSA. Trimming took 2 bases from V and 7 from J, leaving 18 bases between them. There are 15 residues in the CDR3. The CDR3 loop is CASSLWALDLGEQYF. CDR3 DNA: TGTGCCAGCAGCTTATGGGCACTTGACCTAGGAGAGCAGTACTTC.

This chain uses TRBV3-1 with TRBJ1-2; D possibly corresponds to TRBD1 (5 bases). This CDR3 contains 15 residues. Trimming took off 2 bases at V and 4 bases at J, with 14 bases between the two ends. Germline V gives CDR1 LGHDT, CDR2 YNNKEL (reference sequence). The DNA for the CDR3 is TGTGCCAGCAGCCAAAGGGGATCCCCTCTCTATGGCTACACCTTC. Its translation: CASSQRGSPLYGYTF.

This clonotype was picked up one time. V and J are TRBV4-3 and TRBJ1-3; 10 bases are shared with TRBD1. With 4 bases clipped from V and 8 bases from J, the junction kept 11 bases outside the gene matches. The CDR3 consists of 16 residues. Germline CDR1 and CDR2: LGHNA and YSLEER. CDR3 DNA sequence: TGCGCCAGCAGCCGTCTCCCCGGGACAGGGGCGGACACCATATATTTT. Translation: CASSRLPGTGADTIYF.

This clonotype is classed as large. The gene calls are TRBV5-5 and TRBJ2-5, with D tentatively TRBD1 (5 bases). Trimming pared 0 bases from V and 5 bases from J, leaving 14 bases between. CDR1 SGHKS and CDR2 YYEKEE come from the germline V gene (reference sequence). The CDR3 runs to 15 residues. The CDR3, as DNA: TGTGCCAGCAGCTTGGTAGGACACCCCGGTGAGACCCAGTACTTC. This gives the protein CASSLVGHPGETQYF. The full variable domain, rest sourced from reference TRBV5-5 and TRBJ2-5, is DAGVTQSPTHLIKTRGQQVTLRCSPISGHKSVSWYQQVLGQGPQFIFQYYEKEERGRGNFPDRFSARQFPNYSSELNVNALLLGDSALYLCASSLVGHPGETQYFGPGTRLLVL.